These 4 T cell receptor beta chains were all obtained from the same sample, sequenced in a study of technical replicates of blood from four donors. Profiling relied on immunoSEQ multiplex PCR, and the TCRdb table lists in-frame clones only, not all of them. In the table there are fewer than 70,000 clones, less than 95% of which are singletons. Sequencing input: T cells isolated from PBMCs. Every receptor here comes from a human donor in good health.

This clone occurred once. The V call is TRBV15, the J call TRBJ2-2; TRBD2 agrees at 9 bases. Germline loops: CDR1 LNHNV, CDR2 YYDKDF (reference sequence). The CDR3 has 17 residues. V gave up 0 bases and J gave up 2 bases; unmatched junction bases: 4. The CDR3 DNA follows: TGTGCCACCAGCAGAGACCGACTAGCGGTTAACACCGGGGAGCTGTTTTTT. Residues: CATSRDRLAVNTGELFF.

The J gene is TRBJ2-1, the V gene TRBV11-2; TRBD1 agrees at 11 bases. The CDR3 has 12 amino acids. Germline trimming cut 3 bases from V and 14 bases from J; bases unmatched to any gene: 3. From germline, CDR1 is SGHAT and CDR2 FQNNGV. CDR3 nucleotide sequence: TGTGCCAGCAGCTTTGGGACAGGGGGAAAGTTCTTC. Translating it yields CASSFGTGGKFF.

The V gene is TRBV10-3, the J gene TRBJ2-3, with 12 bases that match TRBD2. The J segment lost 4 bases and the V segment lost 5 bases, leaving 7 bases of the junction unmatched. The CDR3 is 16 amino acids. Germline CDR1 ENHRY, CDR2 SYGVKD. The CDR3 DNA is TGTGCCATCAGTCGACTAGCGGGAGAGGTGGCAGATACGCAGTATTTT. Its translation: CAISRLAGEVADTQYF.

The chain links TRBV10-3 to TRBJ2-1; no reliable D call. Trimming pared 2 bases from V and 7 bases from J, leaving 12 bases between. The CDR3 sequence is 14 residues long. Germline assignment: CDR1 ENHRY and CDR2 SYGVKD. CDR3 sequence: CAISEGQDSNEQFF. CDR3 nucleotides: TGTGCCATCAGTGAGGGCCAAGATTCTAATGAGCAGTTCTTC.